Sequencing of this T cell receptor (beta chain) was carried out in a study of blood T cell repertoires in COVID-19. Background on the study: Whether acute or convalescent, the COVID-19 samples came from the United States, Italy and Spain. Sources were T cells, B-cell-depleted T cells, or PBMCs; the material itself was cDNA or gDNA.

Sequencing was performed with immunoSEQ multiplex PCR; in TCRdb, only in-frame clones are kept and a portion is missing. The table records under 500,000 clones, roughly 85% of them present only once. V shed 6 bases, J shed 5 bases, and the junction held 5 bases outside the gene matches. This CDR3 has 13 residues. Which cohort a participant joined came from the clinical history participants gave. Sequences were obtained from PBMCs or T cells enriched from blood (not recorded which). This clonotype was obtained from a woman younger than 35 with acute COVID-19. The rearrangement uses TRBV12-3 or TRBV12-4 and TRBJ2-7; TRBD1 aligns across 9 bases. In DNA, the CDR3 is TGTGCCAGCAGCGAAACAGGGGGCCACGAGCAGTACTTC. This encodes CASSETGGHEQYF.